A selection of T cell receptor beta chains follows, all from one sample in a study of shared clonotypes between healthy human individuals. Clones were sequenced by immunoSEQ multiplex PCR, and TCRdb holds only the in-frame ones, with some missing. The repertoire holds about 2 million clones, with about 95% as singletons. Sequenced material: naive CD8+ T cells sorted from blood. The receptors shown here come from a man in his late teens or twenties in good health. Both conserved end residues are part of each CDR3. Fields, in order: clone size, J gene, D gene, V gene, CDR3 DNA, CDR3 protein. D genes are given only for firm matches. Expanded clones get a size class; other rows say once, few or many, or leave the size out.

.,TRBJ2-3,.,TRBV13,TGTGCCAGCAGCCTAGGCCCGAGAGCCGATACGCAGTATTTT,CASSLGPRADTQYF
.,TRBJ2-5,.,TRBV9,TGTGCCAGCGGCCAGCAAGAGACCCAGTACTTC,CASGQQETQYF
.,TRBJ2-7,.,TRBV5-5,TGTGCCAGCAGTCTTAGCACAGGCTTTTCCTACGAGCAGTACTTC,CASSLSTGFSYEQYF
.,TRBJ1-1,.,TRBV5-5,TGTGCCAGCAGCTTAGGGCTCGGCACTGAAGCTTTCTTT,CASSLGLGTEAFF
.,TRBJ1-1,.,TRBV15,TGTGCCACCAGCAGCGCTGCGAACACTGAAGCTTTCTTT,CATSSAANTEAFF
.,TRBJ2-7,.,TRBV18,TGTGCCAGCTCCCAGGGACGGGGACCCTACGAGCAGTACTTC,CASSQGRGPYEQYF
once,TRBJ2-2,.,TRBV25-1,TGTGCCAGCAGTGAATCATGGGCCGGGGAGCTGTTTTTT,CASSESWAGELFF
.,TRBJ2-7,.,TRBV10-3,TGTGCCATCAGAGACGACAGAAACTACGAGCAGTACTTC,CAIRDDRNYEQYF
.,TRBJ2-5,.,TRBV2,TGTGCCAGCAGTACCGAAGTATGGGGGTCCCAAGAGACCCAGTACTTC,CASSTEVWGSQETQYF
.,TRBJ1-1,.,TRBV11-2,TGTGCCAGCAGCTTGGGCTCGGGTGAAGCTTTCTTT,CASSLGSGEAFF
.,TRBJ2-1,TRBD2,TRBV4-1,TGCGCCAGCAGCCCAACCCTTACTAGCGGGAGGACCAATGAGCAGTTCTTC,CASSPTLTSGRTNEQFF
.,TRBJ1-4,.,TRBV5-1,TGCGCCAGCAGCCTATGGGAGGGAGGTGATACTAATGAAAAACTGTTTTTT,CASSLWEGGDTNEKLFF
.,TRBJ2-5,TRBD2,TRBV4-3,TGCGCCAGCAGCCAAGAAAGGACTAGCGGGAGGGTTGGGATACAAGAGACCCAGTACTTC,CASSQERTSGRVGIQETQYF
.,TRBJ2-1,TRBD2,TRBV7-6,TGTGCCAGCAGCTCGGGACTAGCGGCTTACAATGAGCAGTTCTTC,CASSSGLAAYNEQFF
.,TRBJ2-5,.,TRBV30,TGTGCCTGGAGTGATTCGAGGCAAGCAACTTTGTACCAAGAGACCCAGTACTTC,CAWSDSRQATLYQETQYF
.,TRBJ2-7,TRBD1,TRBV7-8,TGTGCCAGCAGTTCGGGGACAGGGGTTGGGGAGCAGTACTTC,CASSSGTGVGEQYF
.,TRBJ1-2,TRBD1,TRBV7-2,TGTGCCAGCAGCTTAGGATTGGGACAGGGGTTTTGGGGCTACACCTTC,CASSLGLGQGFWGYTF
.,TRBJ1-1,.,TRBV19,TGTGCCAGTAGTATTGACACGAGCCACACTGAAGCTTTCTTT,CASSIDTSHTEAFF
once,TRBJ2-2,.,TRBV10-1,TGCGCCAGCCTAGGGGAGACCGGGGAGCTGTTTTTT,CASLGETGELFF
.,TRBJ1-3,.,TRBV25-1,TGTGCCAGCACCTGGGGGGGTACTGGAAACACCATATATTTT,CASTWGGTGNTIYF
.,TRBJ2-2,TRBD1,TRBV27,TGTGCCAGCAGAACAGGGGCGAGGTACACCGGGGAGCTGTTTTTT,CASRTGARYTGELFF
.,TRBJ2-1,TRBD1,TRBV27,TGTGCCAGCAGTCCCGGGACAGGGGGCGATGAGCAGTTCTTC,CASSPGTGGDEQFF
.,TRBJ1-1,.,TRBV5-8,TGTGCCAGCAGCTTGGATGTCAGGGGTACTGAAGCTTTCTTT,CASSLDVRGTEAFF
.,TRBJ2-1,.,TRBV27,TGTGCCAGCAGTCCCTTCACGGGGGGCAACAATGAGCAGTTCTTC,CASSPFTGGNNEQFF
.,TRBJ1-3,TRBD1,TRBV5-4,TGTGCCAGCAGTTCGGACAGGGCGGACACCATATATTTT,CASSSDRADTIYF
.,TRBJ2-3,.,TRBV2,TGTGCCAGCAGTGAGTCCCCGGGTCGAACAGATACGCAGTATTTT,CASSESPGRTDTQYF
.,TRBJ2-1,.,TRBV5-6,TGTGCCAGCAGCTTGGTCCCGAATGAGCAGTTCTTC,CASSLVPNEQFF
.,TRBJ2-7,TRBD1,TRBV28,TGTGCCAGCAGGCCTCAAACAGGGGGCAGGTACGAGCAGTACTTC,CASRPQTGGRYEQYF
.,TRBJ2-7,.,TRBV10-3,TGTGCCACTACAGATTCCTACGAGCAGTACTTC,CATTDSYEQYF
.,TRBJ1-2,TRBD1,TRBV15,TGTGCCACCAGCAGACCACTGGACAGGGCGAATGGCTACACCTTC,CATSRPLDRANGYTF
once,TRBJ2-1,TRBD1,TRBV27,TGTGCCAGCAGTCTAGGACAGGGTCAACGGGAGCAGTTCTTC,CASSLGQGQREQFF
.,TRBJ1-5,.,TRBV27,TGTGCCAGCAGTTTATCTGCAGGGAGGGGTCAGCCCCAGCATTTT,CASSLSAGRGQPQHF
once,TRBJ2-7,.,TRBV13,TGTGCCAGCAGCTTAGGGGGTTTCGGTTACGAGCAGTACTTC,CASSLGGFGYEQYF
once,TRBJ2-5,TRBD2,TRBV27,TGTGCCAGCAGTTTAGAGGCTAGCGGGAGGGCCCTCGAGACCCAGTACTTC,CASSLEASGRALETQYF
once,TRBJ2-7,.,TRBV11-2,TGTGCCAGCAGCTTAGGCTGGGACTACGAGCAGTACTTC,CASSLGWDYEQYF
.,TRBJ1-4,TRBD1,TRBV28,TGTGCCAGCAGTTCCCTGGACAGGGGGCGCGGTGGGGAAAAACTGTTTTTT,CASSSLDRGRGGEKLFF
.,TRBJ1-5,.,TRBV6-5,TGTGCCAGCAGTTCCACGAAGGGTAGCAATCAGCCCCAGCATTTT,CASSSTKGSNQPQHF
.,TRBJ2-7,.,TRBV2,TGTGCCAGCAGGGAGGGGGGGAGCTCCTACGAGCAGTACTTC,CASREGGSSYEQYF
.,TRBJ2-5,.,TRBV7-3,TGTGCCAGCAGGAATCCCGTCGACCCCGTTCAGTACTTC,CASRNPVDPVQYF
.,TRBJ1-2,.,TRBV11-2,TGTGCCAGCAGCCCATCACAGGGTAGTGGCTACACCTTC,CASSPSQGSGYTF
.,TRBJ2-5,.,TRBV11-1,TGTGCCAGCAGCTCCTTCTTCGGGACGGAAGAGACCCAGTACTTC,CASSSFFGTEETQYF
.,TRBJ2-7,TRBD1,TRBV13,TGTGCCAGCAGCATATGGGACAGATACTACGAGCAGTACTTC,CASSIWDRYYEQYF
.,TRBJ2-3,TRBD2,TRBV11-2,TGTGCCAGCAGCCCGTCGGTGGATAGCGGGGGGGCCTATACGCAGTATTTT,CASSPSVDSGGAYTQYF
once,TRBJ2-3,.,TRBV14,TGTGCCAGCAGCCCGAACCGGGACACAGGAGATACGCAGTATTTT,CASSPNRDTGDTQYF
.,TRBJ2-7,TRBD2,TRBV4-2,TGTGCCAGCAGCCCTAGCGGGGGGTCCAGCTCCTACGAGCAGTACTTC,CASSPSGGSSSYEQYF
.,TRBJ1-2,.,TRBV25-1,TGTGCCAGCAGTGAAGGTCTCGGGGGCCTCCTTTACTATGGCTACACCTTC,CASSEGLGGLLYYGYTF
.,TRBJ1-1,TRBD1,TRBV29-1,TGCAGCGTTCAGGGGGACACTGAAGCTTTCTTT,CSVQGDTEAFF
.,TRBJ2-3,.,TRBV9,TGTGCCAGCAGCGTAGATGGGGGTCCCACAGATACGCAGTATTTT,CASSVDGGPTDTQYF